This T cell receptor (beta chain) was sequenced in a study of T cell responses to AZD1222 COVID-19 vaccine. Overall study context: Recipients boosted at about 4 weeks or about 12 weeks are pooled.

The data were produced by immunoSEQ multiplex PCR, yet TCRdb's version contains in-frame clones alone and is incomplete. In the table there are some 97,000 clones, around 90% of which are singletons. Study results and limitations: Repertoires in all cases were sampled only once the peak T cell response had passed. Spike-specific TCR breadth and depth both grew after two AZD1222 doses. Females made up more of the donors, who were largely white British, and clonal diversity may have come out too low.

Note on this clone: Its antigen remains unidentified.

Source: peripheral blood, taken on day 0 of AZD1222 vaccination. The TCR originated in an adult in good health.

The CDR3 loop is CAWTPTAHNEKLFF. As DNA, the CDR3 is TGTGCCTGGACCCCGACAGCTCATAATGAAAAACTGTTTTTT. The chain carries TRBV30 and TRBJ1-4; D possibly corresponds to TRBD1 (5 bases). The V end lost 4 bases, the J end lost 4 bases, and 13 bases lay between the germline ends. The CDR3 is 14 amino acids. Germline CDR1 and CDR2: GTSNPN and SVGIG (reference sequence).